Listed here are 27 T cell receptor beta chains from one sample, sequenced in a study of regulatory T cells in long-lasting Graves disease. Time point denoted: newly diagnosed GD, antithyroid drugs for less than 3 months. PBMCs provided the RNA from which the TCR library was made. Building of the TCR beta libraries involved iRepertoire HTBI primers and Arm-PCR of CDR3 regions. TCRdb ran MiXCR on the multiplex PCR reads and lists one entry per CDR3 protein. The profile shows about 420,000 distinct CDR3 sequences, roughly 17% of them singletons. The sample was also linked to a second study, of T cells in Graves' hyperthyroidism and ophthalmopathy.

The specimen comprised peripheral blood mononuclear cells (PBMCs), sampled at new diagnosis, from a patient treated with antithyroid drugs. These receptors were taken from a woman aged 18-35 years with Graves disease.

This clonotype was counted ten times or more. The chain is built from TRBV6-1 and TRBJ1-1; perhaps TRBD1 as D (5 bases). The CDR3 loop spans 16 amino acids. V lost 2 bases and J lost 4, with 17 bases in between. Germline V lookup: CDR1 MNHNS, CDR2 SASEGT. The CDR3 loop is CASSELGPGGVTEAFF. In DNA, the CDR3 is TGTGCCAGCAGTGAACTGGGGCCCGGAGGGGTCACTGAAGCTTTCTTT.

This clonotype was observed many times. The rearrangement links TRBV28 to TRBJ2-1, with D perhaps matching TRBD1 (5 bases). The germline V gene has CDR1 MDHEN and CDR2 SYDVKM. The CDR3 spans 15 residues. Trimming stripped 4 bases from V and 0 bases from J, with 10 bases between. This CDR3 reads CASSSQTDSYNEQFF. The CDR3 nucleotides are TGTGCCAGCAGTTCCCAGACAGACTCCTACAATGAGCAGTTCTTC.

This clonotype was found a few times. The rearrangement joins TRBV20-1 to TRBJ1-1; 9 bases fit TRBD1. This CDR3 is built from 14 residues. Germline values: CDR1 DFQATT, CDR2 SNEGSKA (reference sequence). V was clipped by 6 bases and J by 5 bases; unmatched bases: 10. The CDR3, as DNA: TGCAGTGCCGCCGTACAGGGGGCGCGGACTGAAGCTTTCTTT. It yields the protein CSAAVQGARTEAFF.

This clonotype has more than one count but fewer than ten. The V gene is TRBV29-1, the J gene TRBJ1-1; 9 nucleotides match TRBD1. The V segment lost 0 bases and the J segment 5 bases; nucleotides outside the gene matches: 4. CDR3 length equals 14 residues. The germline V gene encodes CDR1 SQVTM and CDR2 ANQGSEA. This CDR3 is CSVEDMTGGTEAFF. In DNA, the CDR3 is TGCAGCGTTGAAGACATGACAGGGGGAACTGAAGCTTTCTTT.

The gene calls are TRBV6-5 and TRBJ1-6; 12 positions match TRBD1. CDR3 size: 15 residues. V lost 2 bases and J lost 7; bases outside the gene matches: 0. Germline V CDR1 and CDR2: MNHEY, SVGAGI. The DNA of the CDR3 is TGTGCCAGCAGTTACGGGACAGGGGGCAATTCACCCCTCCACTTT. Amino acid sequence: CASSYGTGGNSPLHF.

A word on this clonotype: This sequence may be a read error, since a much larger clone differs from it by one base. The chain employs TRBV13 and TRBJ1-1; D remains unclear. This CDR3 has 16 amino acids. Germline V gene data show CDR1 as PRHDT and CDR2 as FYEKMQ (reference sequence). Trimming removed 4 bases at V and 0 bases at J, with 15 bases between. This chain's CDR3 is CASSSVGEGMNTEAFF. The DNA for the CDR3 is TGTGCCAGCAGCTCAGTTGGGGAGGGAATGAACACTGAAGCTTTCTTT.

This clonotype was counted many times. The rearrangement joins TRBV12-3 or TRBV12-4 to TRBJ1-1; D remains ambiguous. The CDR3 has 11 residues. V shed 1 base and J shed 8 bases, with 5 bases lying between them. The CDR3 sequence is CASSLGDEAFF. The CDR3, as DNA: TGTGCCAGCAGTTTAGGAGACGAAGCTTTCTTT.

This clonotype appeared a few times. Since a much larger clone is just one base distant, this may be a read error. The gene calls are TRBV3-1 and TRBJ1-1, with D perhaps matching TRBD1 (5 bases). Germline values: CDR1 LGHDT, CDR2 YNNKEL (reference sequence). CDR3 length: 11 residues. The CDR3 loop reads CASSMGTGAFF. The DNA of the CDR3 is TGTGCCAGCAGCATGGGGACTGGAGCTTTCTTT.

This chain's CDR3 is CASSLTHSNQPQHF. Here the CDR3 DNA reads TGTGCCAGCAGTTTGACGCATAGCAATCAGCCCCAGCATTTT. The chain uses TRBV12-3 or TRBV12-4 and TRBJ1-5, with D hard to call. CDR3 length: 14 residues. Trimming took off 3 bases at V and 0 bases at J, with 6 bases between the two ends.

Comment on this clonotype: A read error is possible here, since a much larger clone lies one base away. The rearrangement uses TRBV28 and TRBJ2-3; 9 nucleotides agree with TRBD2. J gave up 5 bases and V 8 bases, and 11 bases lay outside the gene matches. Germline CDR1 MDHEN, CDR2 SYDVKM. The CDR3 runs 15 residues. CDR3 residues: CASGRAGGRQDTQYF. The CDR3 coding sequence is TGTGCCAGCGGTCGGGCGGGAGGGAGGCAAGATACGCAGTATTTT.

The table lists this clonotype with a few counts. This sequence joins TRBV12-3 or TRBV12-4 and TRBJ2-2; no reliable D call. This CDR3 contains 13 residues. With 3 bases removed from V and 3 bases from J, the gap between germline ends came to 5 bases. The CDR3 region has the DNA TGTGCCAGCAGTTTTGGCGACACCGGGGAGCTGTTTTTT. Translation: CASSFGDTGELFF.

This clonotype was counted ten times or more. V usage is TRBV29-1 and J usage is TRBJ2-1; 9 nucleotides match TRBD2. Per germline, CDR1 SQVTM and CDR2 ANQGSEA. The CDR3 is made up of 15 amino acids. V lost 6 bases, J lost 3 bases, and 9 bases stayed unmatched. CDR3 sequence: CSVPTRLADYNEQFF. The DNA of the CDR3 is TGCAGCGTGCCTACAAGACTAGCGGACTACAATGAGCAGTTCTTC.

The V gene is TRBV5-1, the J gene TRBJ2-5; 12 nucleotides align to TRBD2. CDR3 length equals 18 residues. V trimming: 4 bases; J trimming: 5 bases; junction bases outside the gene matches: 15. Germline CDR1 is SGHRS and CDR2 is YFSETQ. DNA of the CDR3: TGCGCCAGCAGCAAGGGACTAGCGGGCGGGACTTACGGGGAGACCCAGTACTTC. Encoded protein: CASSKGLAGGTYGETQYF.

This clonotype has at least ten counts. The rearrangement uses TRBV6-1 and TRBJ2-5; TRBD1 aligns across 7 bases. The CDR3 totals 15 residues. The germline V gene has CDR1 MNHNS and CDR2 SASEGT. With 6 bases clipped from V and 2 bases from J, the junction kept 9 bases outside the gene matches. In nucleotides, the CDR3 is TGTGCCAGCAGCCCTAACCGGGACAGACAAGAGACCCAGTACTTC. It specifies CASSPNRDRQETQYF.

This clonotype was picked up a small number of times. The chain couples TRBV4-1 to TRBJ2-2; 9 bases are shared with TRBD2. Germline-derived CDR1 and CDR2 are MGHRA and YSYEKL. J gave up 0 bases and V 3 bases, and 8 bases lay outside the gene matches. This CDR3 has 18 amino acids. The CDR3 region has the DNA TGCGCCAGCAGCCAGGACTCCGGGACTAGCTCGAACACCGGGGAGCTGTTTTTT. It specifies CASSQDSGTSSNTGELFF.

This clonotype came up many times. V usage is TRBV29-1 and J usage is TRBJ2-7; 10 positions match TRBD2. Trimming removed 4 bases from V and 7 bases from J; junction bases left unmatched: 10. The CDR3 covers 14 residues. The germline V gene encodes CDR1 SQVTM and CDR2 ANQGSEA. The CDR3 loop reads CSVVPPMGLAEQYF. The CDR3, as DNA: TGCAGCGTTGTCCCACCGATGGGACTAGCGGAGCAGTACTTC.

In this sample, this clonotype turned up many times. The chain combines TRBV11-2 with TRBJ2-7; no firm D call. CDR3 length equals 14 residues. Germline-derived CDR1 and CDR2 are SGHAT and FQNNGV. V gave up 1 base and J gave up 2 bases, with 9 bases separating them. The DNA for the CDR3 is TGTGCCAGCAGCTTAGGACCCAAAACCTACGAGCAGTACTTC. This encodes CASSLGPKTYEQYF.

Ten or more counts support this clonotype. This chain connects TRBV11-2 to TRBJ2-2; 7 bases are shared with TRBD1. This CDR3 is built from 16 residues. In germline, CDR1 is SGHAT, CDR2 FQNNGV. The ends lost 2 bases at V and 6 bases at J; junction bases unmatched: 9. The CDR3 sequence is CASSLRGQGVSGELFF. The CDR3 bases are TGTGCCAGCAGCTTACGTGGCCAGGGGGTTTCCGGGGAGCTGTTTTTT.

The rearrangement links TRBV10-3 to TRBJ2-1, with 8 nucleotides matching TRBD2. CDR3 length: 16 amino acids. CDR1 and CDR2 from the germline V gene are ENHRY and SYGVKD. The V and J ends lost 5 bases and 2 bases, in that order; junction bases with no gene match: 8. The CDR3 bases are TGTGCCATCAGTCCCCAAGCGGGAGCGGCCTACAATGAGCAGTTCTTC. Encoded protein: CAISPQAGAAYNEQFF.

A note on this clonotype: Possible read error: a much larger clone is one base away. The J gene is TRBJ2-5, the V gene TRBV20-1; weak D call: TRBD2 (5 bases). This CDR3 has 14 amino acids. Looked up from germline, CDR1 is DFQATT and CDR2 is SNEGSKA (reference sequence). The V and J ends lost 2 bases and 11 bases respectively, with 21 bases between them. The CDR3 nucleotides read TGCAGTGCTAGATCTAGAGGGTCCTACAATGAGCAGTACTTC. Its translation is CSARSRGSYNEQYF.

The V and J genes are TRBV19 and TRBJ2-7; D is perhaps TRBD2 (6 bases). Germline values: CDR1 LNHDA, CDR2 SQIVND (reference sequence). Trimming removed 4 bases at V and 4 bases at J, with 14 bases between. The length of the CDR3 is 14 residues. The CDR3 nucleotides are TGTGCCAGTAGTACCTTGGAGGGGAGATACGAGCAGTACTTC. Translated, it gives CASSTLEGRYEQYF. The full variable domain, with the rest looked up from reference TRBV19 and TRBJ2-7, is DGGITQSPKYLFRKEGQNVTLSCEQNLNHDAMYWYRQDPGQGLRLIYYSQIVNDFQKGDIAEGYSVSREKKESFPLTVTSAQKNPTAFYLCASSTLEGRYEQYFGPGTRLTVT.

This clonotype has only a few counts. A much larger clone sits a single nucleotide away, making a read error possible. The V call is TRBV28, the J call TRBJ2-4; 8 nucleotides agree with TRBD1. The CDR3 consists of 14 residues. The germline V gene encodes CDR1 MDHEN and CDR2 SYDVKM. CDR3 in DNA: TGTGCCAGCAGTGGGGACAGGCCCCAAAACATTCAGCACTTC. Its translation is CASSGDRPQNIQHF.

The rearrangement links TRBV30 to TRBJ1-5, with D possibly TRBD1 on 6 matching bases. The CDR3 loop spans 13 amino acids. Germline V gene lookup returns CDR1 GTSNPN and CDR2 SVGIG (reference sequence). Trimming pared 1 base from V and 5 bases from J, leaving 9 bases between. CDR3 coding DNA: TGTGCCTGGAGTGGGGGGCCGGATCAGCCCCAGCATTTT. Translation: CAWSGGPDQPQHF. Complete variable domain (other parts from reference TRBV30 and TRBJ1-5): SQTIHQWPATLVQPVGSPLSLECTVEGTSNPNLYWYRQAAGRGLQLLFYSVGIGQISSEVPQNLSASRPQDRQFILSSKKLLLSDSGFYLCAWSGGPDQPQHFGDGTRLSIL.

This clonotype was detected many times. The chain recombines TRBV29-1 with TRBJ2-3; D remains unclear. Looked up from germline, CDR1 is SQVTM and CDR2 is ANQGSEA. The CDR3 runs to 16 residues. V lost 2 bases, J lost 1 base, and 16 bases lay in between. CDR3 residues: CSVEWLAAAGTDTQYF. The CDR3 bases are TGCAGCGTTGAATGGCTTGCGGCGGCTGGCACAGATACGCAGTATTTT.

As concerns this clonotype: A much larger clone sits a single nucleotide away, making a read error possible. The chain employs TRBV20-1 and TRBJ1-2; D not certain. CDR1 DFQATT and CDR2 SNEGSKA come from the germline V gene (reference sequence). The CDR3 runs 11 residues. V gave up 0 bases and J gave up 8 bases, with 7 bases separating them. The CDR3, as DNA: TGCAGTGCTAGAGAGTGGAACGGCTACACCTTC. It yields the protein CSAREWNGYTF.

Ten or more counts support this clonotype. The V call is TRBV18, the J call TRBJ2-7; 10 bases line up with TRBD2. Per germline, CDR1 KGHSH and CDR2 LQKENI. With V trimmed by 3 bases and J by 6 bases, 5 bases remained unmatched. The CDR3 has 14 amino acids. CDR3 protein: CASSPPASGSEQYF. CDR3 coding DNA: TGTGCCAGCTCACCGCCTGCTAGCGGGAGCGAGCAGTACTTC.

To note about this clonotype: A read error may account for a junction end that differs from germline. V and J are TRBV12-5 and TRBJ2-7; TRBD2 matches 12 bases. From germline, CDR1 is LGHNT and CDR2 FRNRAP. The CDR3 is 16 amino acids. In DNA form, the CDR3 reads TGTGCTAGTGGTTCCGGTCTAGCGGGAGGGCCCTACGAGCAGCACTTC. It codes for CASGSGLAGGPYEQHF.